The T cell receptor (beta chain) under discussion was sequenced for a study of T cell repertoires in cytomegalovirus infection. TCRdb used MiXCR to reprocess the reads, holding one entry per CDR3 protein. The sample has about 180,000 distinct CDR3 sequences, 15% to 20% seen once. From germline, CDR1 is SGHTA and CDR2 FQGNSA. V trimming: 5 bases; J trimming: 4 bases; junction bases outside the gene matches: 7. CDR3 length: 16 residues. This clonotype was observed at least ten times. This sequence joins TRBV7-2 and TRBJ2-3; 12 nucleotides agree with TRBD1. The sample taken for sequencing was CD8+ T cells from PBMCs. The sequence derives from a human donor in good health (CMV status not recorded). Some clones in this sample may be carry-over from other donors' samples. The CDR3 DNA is TGTGCCAGCAGCCCACCCGGGACAGGGGGCTCAGATACGCAGTATTTT. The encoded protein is CASSPPGTGGSDTQYF.